This TCR beta chain was documented in a study of response to subunit inactivated influenza vaccine (dated by TCRdb to the late 2010s). About the investigation overall: To follow how T cells responded to a trivalent subunit inactivated influenza vaccine, the researchers relied on deep quantitative profiling of the T cell receptor repertoire.

From cysteine to phenylalanine, the CDR3 is 14 amino acids long. Kept here is only the CDR3 DNA, which spans 42 bases and is read in frame from base 1. CDR1 SGHTA and CDR2 FQGNSA are derived from the germline V gene. According to the study, the label for this sample's time point signals: more than 40 days after influenza vaccine administration. Libraries were constructed by RT-PCR. The instrument was an Illumina HiSeq 2500. Using fastp trimming at Q25 and MiXCR clonotype assembly, TCRdb reanalyzed the public sequencing data and kept in-frame beta chains. Entries that share a CDR3 protein sequence are merged under the most common genes and DNA. The sample includes more than 400,000 distinct CDR3 sequences, with roughly 11% observed a single time. The ten largest clones add up to approximately 12% of the sample. As regards this clonotype: This clone's antigen is unknown. One end of the junction does not line up with germline, which may come from a read error.

What the research found in general, with its limitations: The authors suggested that each seasonal influenza vaccination may recruit only a limited number of new T cells.

This chain joins TRBV7-2 to TRBJ2-3; TRBD2 matches 7 bases in the middle. The source was PBMCs from blood, collected roughly 45 days after vaccination. The sequence derives from a middle-aged man who received an inactivated influenza vaccine. Donor details come from another sample of the same person, matched by shared clones. The CDR3 region has the sequence CASILAGGTDTQYF. Read as DNA, the sequence is TGTGCCAGCATCTTAGCGGGCGGCACAGATACGCAGTATTTT.